The clone carrying this TCR beta chain was counted ten times or more. Its antigen is not known. The record originates from a study of identical twins. Whole-study findings and limits: Insertion counts were lower in abundant cord blood beta clonotypes, a trend that memory repertoires did not show. Models, which agreed with sharing between unrelated individuals, nonetheless underestimated the out-of-frame TCR alpha sharing seen in monozygotic twins.

cDNA carried unique molecular identifiers, and a universal primer site was added by template switching. TCRdb passed the 5' RACE reads through MiXCR, listing each CDR3 protein once. The sample consists of 200,000 to 250,000 distinct CDR3 sequences, about an eighth of them appearing once. Only healthy Caucasians were enrolled as donors. Between the trimmed V and J ends, which lost 5 bases and 2 bases, there was a span of 15 bases. The CDR3 covers 15 residues. The germline gives CDR1 SGHDT, CDR2 YYEEEE. Sequencing used memory (CD45RO+) T cells sorted from blood. The chain recombines TRBV5-6 with TRBJ2-3; the D gene could be TRBD1 or TRBD2 (5 bases each). The sequence derives from a woman aged 18 to 35 in good health. The CDR3 loop reads CASSWGGQYTDTQYF. CDR3 DNA sequence: TGTGCCAGCAGTTGGGGCGGGCAGTACACAGATACGCAGTATTTT.